These 32 T cell receptor beta chains came from one sample sequenced in a study of T cell changes during pregnancy in multiple sclerosis. The protocol was immunoSEQ multiplex PCR, while the TCRdb copy is restricted to in-frame clones and leaves out a portion. The sample holds about 88,000 clones, about 92% seen once. The sequencing used peripheral blood, collected in the first trimester of pregnancy. The source of these receptors is a female donor with multiple sclerosis, enrolled in a pregnancy study.

The genes are TRBV6-5 and TRBJ1-1; D is perhaps TRBD1 (5 bases). Looked up from germline, CDR1 is MNHEY and CDR2 is SVGAGI. The V and J ends lost 5 bases and 2 bases respectively, with 15 bases between them. CDR3 length equals 15 residues. CDR3 protein: CASSRLATGNTEAFF. The CDR3 DNA follows: TGTGCCAGCAGTCGACTAGCTACAGGAAACACTGAAGCTTTCTTT.

The sample holds a few counts of this clone. The chain links TRBV2 to TRBJ2-1; 12 bases are shared with TRBD2. CDR3 length equals 14 residues. The junction had 5 bases not matched to a gene; V was cut back by 8 bases and J by 6 bases. Germline V gene lookup returns CDR1 SNHLY and CDR2 FYNNEI. The CDR3 protein is CASLGLAGTNEQFF. As DNA, the CDR3 is TGTGCCAGCCTAGGACTAGCGGGGACCAATGAGCAGTTCTTC. The variable domain in full, with the rest retrieved from reference TRBV2 and TRBJ2-1, is EPEVTQTPSHQVTQMGQEVILRCVPISNHLYFYWYRQILGQKVEFLVSFYNNEISEKSEIFDDQFSVERPDGSNFTLKIRSTKLEDSAMYFCASLGLAGTNEQFFGPGTRLTVL.

The chain uses TRBV9 and TRBJ2-7, with 7 positions matching TRBD1. This CDR3 contains 14 residues. The J segment lost 3 bases and the V segment lost 2 bases, leaving 5 bases of the junction unmatched. Germline CDR1 SGDLS, CDR2 YYNGEE. In DNA, the CDR3 is TGTGCCAGCAGCGTCGACGGGACAGACTACGAGCAGTACTTC. Protein product: CASSVDGTDYEQYF.

The rearrangement uses TRBV19 and TRBJ1-5; D gene unclear. The CDR3 sequence is 12 residues long. Germline V gives CDR1 LNHDA, CDR2 SQIVND (reference sequence). The V end lost 3 bases, the J end lost 6 bases, and 6 bases lay between the germline ends. The CDR3: CASSIGFQPQHF. The DNA of the CDR3 is TGTGCCAGTAGTATCGGGTTTCAGCCCCAGCATTTT.

The rearrangement uses TRBV7-2 and TRBJ2-7; 10 nucleotides match TRBD2. The V and J ends lost 5 bases and 5 bases, in that order; junction bases with no gene match: 9. Germline lookup yields CDR1 SGHTA and CDR2 FQGNSA. This CDR3 region has 15 residues. The CDR3 loop reads CASSRDGLAADEQYF. CDR3 bases: TGTGCCAGCAGCCGAGACGGACTAGCGGCCGACGAGCAGTACTTC.

V gene TRBV27 combines with J gene TRBJ2-7; weak D call: TRBD1 (5 bases). The germline V and J ends were trimmed by 2 bases and 2 bases, with 13 bases remaining between them. The CDR3 length is 15 residues. Per the germline V gene, CDR1 is MNHEY and CDR2 is SMNVEV (reference sequence). CDR3 coding DNA: TGTGCCAGCAGTTTACTACCGGACAATCCCTACGAGCAGTACTTC. It encodes CASSLLPDNPYEQYF.

The rearrangement joins TRBV7-2 to TRBJ2-7; TRBD2 aligns across 8 bases. Germline-derived CDR1 and CDR2 are SGHTA and FQGNSA. The CDR3 has 15 amino acids. The ends lost 0 bases at V and 6 bases at J; junction bases unmatched: 7. For the CDR3, the DNA is TGTGCCAGCAGCTTAGCGGGGAGCGGGAGTTCCGAGCAGTACTTC. Translated: CASSLAGSGSSEQYF. The variable domain in full, with the rest retrieved from reference TRBV7-2 and TRBJ2-7, is GAGVSQSPSNKVTEKGKDVELRCDPISGHTALYWYRQSLGQGLEFLIYFQGNSAPDKSGLPSDRFSAERTGGSVSTLTIQRTQQEDSAVYLCASSLAGSGSSEQYFGPGTRLTVT.

V and J are TRBV7-2 and TRBJ1-5; a weak D match, TRBD1 (5 bases). V was pared by 2 bases and J by 1 base, with 21 bases between. The CDR3 contains 19 residues. Looked up from germline, CDR1 is SGHTA and CDR2 is FQGNSA. The CDR3 DNA follows: TGTGCCAGCAGCTTAAAGCTCGGAGCGGGGGGGATGAGCAATCAGCCCCAGCATTTT. Translated: CASSLKLGAGGMSNQPQHF. Variable domain in full (rest from reference TRBV7-2 and TRBJ1-5): GAGVSQSPSNKVTEKGKDVELRCDPISGHTALYWYRQSLGQGLEFLIYFQGNSAPDKSGLPSDRFSAERTGGSVSTLTIQRTQQEDSAVYLCASSLKLGAGGMSNQPQHFGDGTRLSIL.

This chain joins TRBV27 and TRBJ1-5, with 7 bases fitting TRBD1. Per germline, CDR1 MNHEY and CDR2 SMNVEV (reference sequence). The CDR3 is 19 residues long. The V gene end was trimmed by 7 bases and the J gene end by 0 bases; junction bases not matched to a gene: 18. CDR3 nucleotide sequence: TGTGCCAGCAAAAGCAGAGGACAGGAGGCGGTTTATAGCAATCAGCCCCAGCATTTT. Encoded protein: CASKSRGQEAVYSNQPQHF.

This clone came up once. The chain couples TRBV6-5 to TRBJ2-7, with a weak D call TRBD1 (6 bases). Per the germline V gene, CDR1 is MNHEY and CDR2 is SVGAGI. The CDR3 is 13 residues long. Trimming shortened V by 2 bases and J by 3 bases, and 8 bases separated the two germline ends. In DNA form, the CDR3 reads TGTGCCAGCAGTTACGCGGACAGCTACGAGCAGTACTTC. Translated, it gives CASSYADSYEQYF.

The chain has TRBV15 and TRBJ1-1, with D possibly matching TRBD1 (5 bases). This CDR3 is built from 14 residues. Germline V gene data show CDR1 as LNHNV and CDR2 as YYDKDF (reference sequence). Trimming removed 2 bases at V and 3 bases at J, with 10 bases between. CDR3 sequence reads: CATSRPQGDTEAFF. The CDR3 bases are TGTGCCACCAGCAGACCTCAGGGTGACACTGAAGCTTTCTTT.

This chain connects TRBV27 to TRBJ2-3, with 10 bases that match TRBD2. This CDR3 is 15 amino acids long. Germline assignment: CDR1 MNHEY and CDR2 SMNVEV (reference sequence). V shed 3 bases, J shed 5 bases, and the junction held 5 bases outside the gene matches. The CDR3 coding sequence is TGTGCCAGCAGTTTGCTAGCGGGAGAGGGAGATACGCAGTATTTT. Residues: CASSLLAGEGDTQYF.

V and J are TRBV5-6 and TRBJ2-1; TRBD2 aligns across 8 bases. Looked up from germline, CDR1 is SGHDT and CDR2 is YYEEEE. J was trimmed by 7 bases and V by 3 bases; bases with no gene match: 3. This CDR3 contains 13 residues. The CDR3 DNA reads as TGTGCCAGCAGCTCGGGACTAGTTAATGAGCAGTTCTTC. Translation gives CASSSGLVNEQFF.

This clone has only one observation. The rearrangement joins TRBV2 to TRBJ2-2, with D unresolved. Trimming left V 2 bases short and J 5 bases short, with 12 bases between. Per germline, CDR1 SNHLY and CDR2 FYNNEI. The CDR3 has 15 residues. CDR3 sequence: CASSELQSGTGELFF. Here the CDR3 DNA reads TGTGCCAGCAGTGAACTGCAGTCGGGTACCGGGGAGCTGTTTTTT.

The J gene is TRBJ2-5, the V gene TRBV5-6, with 15 nucleotides matching TRBD2. The CDR3 extends over 17 amino acids. CDR1 and CDR2 from the germline V gene are SGHDT and YYEEEE. V was clipped by 3 bases and J by 5 bases; unmatched bases: 8. For the CDR3, the DNA is TGTGCCAGCAGCTCTCAGACCGGGACTAGCGGGAGGGAGACCCAGTACTTC. Residues: CASSSQTGTSGRETQYF.

The rearrangement joins TRBV27 to TRBJ1-5; the match to TRBD1 covers 10 bases. The length of the CDR3 is 17 residues. V was pared by 5 bases and J by 2 bases, with 9 bases of the junction left unmatched. Germline assignment: CDR1 MNHEY and CDR2 SMNVEV (reference sequence). The CDR3 DNA sequence: TGTGCCAGCAGTAAAACGACAGGGGGCGCGGGCAATCAGCCCCAGCATTTT. Protein product: CASSKTTGGAGNQPQHF.

The chain is built from TRBV4-3 and TRBJ1-2; 9 bases match TRBD1. This CDR3 is built from 15 residues. Germline V gives CDR1 LGHNA, CDR2 YSLEER. V was clipped by 1 base and J by 4 bases; unmatched bases: 4. The CDR3 loop reads CASSQAGTGIYGYTF. The CDR3 nucleotides read TGCGCCAGCAGCCAAGCCGGGACAGGGATCTATGGCTACACCTTC.

The chain recombines TRBV7-2 with TRBJ2-4; maybe TRBD2 (5 bases). The V end was cut by 3 bases, the J end by 0 bases, with 9 bases between. Germline V lookup: CDR1 SGHTA, CDR2 FQGNSA. The CDR3 extends over 15 amino acids. The chain's CDR3 is CASSLLGLAKNIQYF. The CDR3, as DNA: TGTGCCAGCAGCTTGCTAGGACTAGCCAAAAACATTCAGTACTTC.

The V gene is TRBV28, the J gene TRBJ1-1, with D tentatively TRBD1 (5 bases). CDR1 is MDHEN, CDR2 SYDVKM, per germline. The CDR3 is 14 amino acids. The germline V and J ends were trimmed by 3 bases and 1 base, with 9 bases remaining between them. The CDR3 is CASSFWTSNTEAFF. CDR3 DNA: TGTGCCAGCAGTTTTTGGACATCGAACACTGAAGCTTTCTTT.

The genes are TRBV7-6 and TRBJ2-7; a weak D match, TRBD2 (6 bases). The V gene's germline CDR1 is SGHVS and CDR2 FNYEAQ. V was clipped by 5 bases and J by 2 bases, with 13 bases between them. CDR3 size: 14 residues. The CDR3 spells CASSPRDGPYEQYF. CDR3 nucleotides: TGTGCCAGCAGCCCGCGGGACGGACCCTACGAGCAGTACTTC.

The chain recombines TRBV19 with TRBJ1-1, with D unclear. V lost 7 bases to trimming and J lost 1 base, with 7 bases between them. CDR1 is LNHDA and CDR2 is SQIVND in the germline V gene (reference sequence). The CDR3 totals 12 residues. The DNA for the CDR3 is TGTGCCAGTAACCCGGGGAACACTGAAGCTTTCTTT. This codes for CASNPGNTEAFF.

This chain connects TRBV5-1 to TRBJ1-1, with 9 bases identical to TRBD1. The germline gives CDR1 SGHRS, CDR2 YFSETQ. The J segment lost 1 base and the V segment lost 3 bases, leaving 4 bases of the junction unmatched. CDR3 length: 15 amino acids. CDR3 protein: CASSWSGQGNTEAFF. In nucleotides, the CDR3 is TGCGCCAGCAGCTGGTCGGGACAGGGGAACACTGAAGCTTTCTTT.

The chain has TRBV27 and TRBJ2-1; TRBD2 agrees at 16 bases. Losses at the gene ends were 3 bases for V and 6 bases for J; bases not matched to a gene: 2. The length of the CDR3 is 16 residues. Germline loops: CDR1 MNHEY, CDR2 SMNVEV (reference sequence). The CDR3 DNA reads TGTGCCAGCAGTTTTGGGACTAGCGGGAGGGGCAATGAGCAGTTCTTC. Amino acid sequence: CASSFGTSGRGNEQFF.

The chain carries TRBV7-3 and TRBJ2-1, with TRBD2 matching over 9 bases. The CDR3 consists of 16 residues. After removal of 5 bases from V and 9 bases from J, the junction contained 14 bases not matched to a gene. The germline V gene encodes CDR1 SGHTA and CDR2 FQGTGA. CDR3 nucleotides: TGTGCCAGCAGCCCGAACTTTGCGGGAGGGGGTACTGAGCAGTTCTTC. Translation gives CASSPNFAGGGTEQFF.

This clone was observed a few times. This chain links TRBV6-5 with TRBJ1-1; D might be TRBD1 (6 bases). The CDR3 covers 14 residues. Germline V gene sequence: CDR1 MNHEY, CDR2 SVGAGI. V was clipped by 5 bases and J by 5 bases, with 15 bases between them. CDR3 in amino acids: CASSLQGGSTEAFF. The CDR3 bases are TGTGCCAGCAGTCTCCAAGGGGGTAGTACTGAAGCTTTCTTT.

CDR3 nucleotide sequence: TGTGCCAGCAGCCCGCAAAGGGGTGCCTATGGCTACACCTTC. It is translated as CASSPQRGAYGYTF. This chain uses TRBV7-2 with TRBJ1-2, with D tentatively TRBD1 (5 bases). The CDR3 has 14 amino acids. Between the trimmed V and J ends, which lost 5 bases and 4 bases, there was a span of 14 bases. In germline, CDR1 is SGHTA, CDR2 FQGNSA.

The chain joins TRBV19 to TRBJ1-5; tentatively, D is TRBD1 (6 bases). This CDR3 comprises 17 residues. From germline, CDR1 is LNHDA and CDR2 SQIVND (reference sequence). Between the trimmed V and J ends, which lost 0 bases and 1 base, there was a span of 13 bases. The CDR3, as DNA: TGTGCCAGTAGTATAGATGGGGGCAGAGGAAGCAATCAGCCCCAGCATTTT. Its translation: CASSIDGGRGSNQPQHF.

This chain connects TRBV4-1 to TRBJ2-1; 11 positions match TRBD2. Germline V gene sequence: CDR1 MGHRA, CDR2 YSYEKL. V was pared by 7 bases and J by 4 bases, with 3 bases of the junction left unmatched. The CDR3 covers 14 residues. CDR3 sequence (DNA): TGCGCCAGCACCCTAGCGGGAGGATACAATGAGCAGTTCTTC. This gives the protein CASTLAGGYNEQFF.

The chain couples TRBV5-4 to TRBJ2-7; 7 bases fit TRBD2. V trimming: 3 bases; J trimming: 0 bases; junction bases outside the gene matches: 12. The CDR3 is 17 amino acids. Germline-derived CDR1 and CDR2 are SGHNT and YYREEE (reference sequence). As DNA, the CDR3 is TGTGCCAGCAGCTGGGGGGGAGCGGGCCCAAGCTCCTACGAGCAGTACTTC. Encoded protein: CASSWGGAGPSSYEQYF.

CDR3 amino acids: CASTRLEGGYGYTF. CDR3 nucleotide sequence: TGTGCCAGTACTCGGCTGGAAGGGGGCTATGGCTACACCTTC. V gene TRBV19 combines with J gene TRBJ1-2, with a tentative D call TRBD1 (6 bases). The germline gives CDR1 LNHDA, CDR2 SQIVND (reference sequence). Trimming left V 7 bases short and J 4 bases short, with 16 bases between. This CDR3 has 14 amino acids.

In DNA form, the CDR3 reads TGCAGCGTGGAGGCGGGGGGATTTACCTACGAGCAGTACTTC. Translated: CSVEAGGFTYEQYF. This sequence joins TRBV29-1 and TRBJ2-7; 8 nucleotides line up with TRBD2. Per the germline V gene, CDR1 is SQVTM and CDR2 is ANQGSEA. V dropped 6 bases and J dropped 2; count of bases not matched to a gene: 9. This CDR3 region has 14 residues.

The V call is TRBV4-2, the J call TRBJ2-7, with TRBD2 identical over 8 bases. Germline values: CDR1 LGHNA, CDR2 YNFKEQ. V was pared by 1 base and J by 0 bases, with 8 bases of the junction left unmatched. The CDR3 extends over 17 amino acids. CDR3 residues: CASSQGVERGSSYEQYF. CDR3 in DNA: TGTGCCAGCAGCCAAGGAGTGGAGCGGGGGAGCTCCTACGAGCAGTACTTC.